What follows is one T cell receptor beta chain and its context. Its matching antigen is unknown. Germline V gene sequence: CDR1 SGDLS, CDR2 YYNGEE. The CDR3 extends over 14 amino acids. Trimming removed 4 bases at V and 4 bases at J, with 11 bases between. A universal primer site was incorporated via template switching, and the cDNA contained unique molecular identifiers. TCRdb processed the 5' RACE reads anew with MiXCR; each CDR3 protein has one entry. The sample includes around 250,000 distinct CDR3 sequences, approximately 5.9% of them seen just once. The sample belongs to a study of identical twins. Study results and limitations: With abundant cord blood beta clonotypes, insertions were fewer; memory repertoires showed no such pattern. When twins shared out-of-frame alpha sequences, those sequences had excess low generation probability.

This sample also belongs to another study, concerning T cells expressing NK-cell markers. That paper notes: Top CD8+ clonotypes included the dominant CD3+CD56+NKG2C+ clonotypes in 6 or 7 donors.

The specimen was CD8+ T cells sorted from blood. The genes are TRBV9 and TRBJ1-4; D remains ambiguous. The receptor's source is a woman younger than 35 in good health. The CDR3 sequence is CASSIRKGNEKLFF. CDR3 nucleotide sequence: TGTGCCAGCAGCATTCGGAAGGGTAATGAAAAACTGTTTTTT.